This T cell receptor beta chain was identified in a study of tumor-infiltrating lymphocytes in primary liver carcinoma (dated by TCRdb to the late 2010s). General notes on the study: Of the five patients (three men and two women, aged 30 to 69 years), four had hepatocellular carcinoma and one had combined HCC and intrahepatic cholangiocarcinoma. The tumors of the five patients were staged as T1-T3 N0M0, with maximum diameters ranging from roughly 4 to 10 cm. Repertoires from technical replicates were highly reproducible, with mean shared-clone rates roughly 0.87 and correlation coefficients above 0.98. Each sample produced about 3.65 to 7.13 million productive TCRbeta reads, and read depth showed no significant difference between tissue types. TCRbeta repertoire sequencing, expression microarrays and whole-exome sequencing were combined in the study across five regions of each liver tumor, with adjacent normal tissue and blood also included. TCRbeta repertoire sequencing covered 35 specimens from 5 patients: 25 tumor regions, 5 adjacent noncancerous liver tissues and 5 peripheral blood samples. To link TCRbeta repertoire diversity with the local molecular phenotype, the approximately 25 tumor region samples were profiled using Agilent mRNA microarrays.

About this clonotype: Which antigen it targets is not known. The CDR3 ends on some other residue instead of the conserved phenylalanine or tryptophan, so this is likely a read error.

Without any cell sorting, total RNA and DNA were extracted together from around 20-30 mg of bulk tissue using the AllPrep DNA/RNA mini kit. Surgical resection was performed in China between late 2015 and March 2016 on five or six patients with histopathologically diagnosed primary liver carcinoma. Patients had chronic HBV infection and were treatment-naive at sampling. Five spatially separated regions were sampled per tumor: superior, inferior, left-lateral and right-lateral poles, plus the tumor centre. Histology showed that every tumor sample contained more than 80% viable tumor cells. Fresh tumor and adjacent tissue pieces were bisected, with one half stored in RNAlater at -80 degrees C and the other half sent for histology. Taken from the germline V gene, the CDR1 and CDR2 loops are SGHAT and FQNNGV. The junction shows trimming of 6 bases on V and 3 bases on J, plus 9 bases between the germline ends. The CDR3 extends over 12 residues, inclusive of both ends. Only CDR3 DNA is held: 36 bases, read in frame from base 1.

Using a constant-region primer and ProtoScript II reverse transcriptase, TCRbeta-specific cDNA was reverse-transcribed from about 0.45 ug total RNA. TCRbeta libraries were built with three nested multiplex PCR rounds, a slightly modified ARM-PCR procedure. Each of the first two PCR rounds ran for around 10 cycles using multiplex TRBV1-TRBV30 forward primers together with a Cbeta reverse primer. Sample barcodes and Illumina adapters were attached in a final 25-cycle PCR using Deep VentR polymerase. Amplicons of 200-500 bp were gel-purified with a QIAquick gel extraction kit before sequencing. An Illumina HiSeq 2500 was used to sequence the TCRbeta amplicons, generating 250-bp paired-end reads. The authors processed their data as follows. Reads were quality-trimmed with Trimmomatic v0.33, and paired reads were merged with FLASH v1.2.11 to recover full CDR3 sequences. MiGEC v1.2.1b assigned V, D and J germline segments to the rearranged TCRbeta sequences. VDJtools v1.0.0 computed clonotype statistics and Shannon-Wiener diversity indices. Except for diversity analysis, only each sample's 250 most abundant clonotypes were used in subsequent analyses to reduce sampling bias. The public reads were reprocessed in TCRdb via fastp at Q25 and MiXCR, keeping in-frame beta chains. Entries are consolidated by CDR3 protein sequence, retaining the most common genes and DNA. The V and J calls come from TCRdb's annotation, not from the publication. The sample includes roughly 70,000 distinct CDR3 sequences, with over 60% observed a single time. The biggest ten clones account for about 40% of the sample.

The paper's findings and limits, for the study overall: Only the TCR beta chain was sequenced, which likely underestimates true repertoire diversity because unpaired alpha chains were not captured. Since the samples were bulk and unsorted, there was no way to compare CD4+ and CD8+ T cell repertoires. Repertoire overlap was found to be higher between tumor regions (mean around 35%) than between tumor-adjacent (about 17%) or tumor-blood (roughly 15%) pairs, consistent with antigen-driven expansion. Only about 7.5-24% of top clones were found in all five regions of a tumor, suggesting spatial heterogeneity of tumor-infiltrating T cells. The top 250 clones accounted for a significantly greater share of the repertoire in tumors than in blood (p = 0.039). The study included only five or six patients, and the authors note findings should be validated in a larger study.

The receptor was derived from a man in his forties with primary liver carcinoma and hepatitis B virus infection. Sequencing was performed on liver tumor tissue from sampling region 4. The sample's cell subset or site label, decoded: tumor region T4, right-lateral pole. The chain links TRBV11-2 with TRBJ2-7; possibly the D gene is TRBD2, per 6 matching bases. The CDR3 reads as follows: CASRPGGYEQYS. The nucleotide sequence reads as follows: TGTGCCAGCAGACCCGGGGGCTACGAGCAGTACTCC.